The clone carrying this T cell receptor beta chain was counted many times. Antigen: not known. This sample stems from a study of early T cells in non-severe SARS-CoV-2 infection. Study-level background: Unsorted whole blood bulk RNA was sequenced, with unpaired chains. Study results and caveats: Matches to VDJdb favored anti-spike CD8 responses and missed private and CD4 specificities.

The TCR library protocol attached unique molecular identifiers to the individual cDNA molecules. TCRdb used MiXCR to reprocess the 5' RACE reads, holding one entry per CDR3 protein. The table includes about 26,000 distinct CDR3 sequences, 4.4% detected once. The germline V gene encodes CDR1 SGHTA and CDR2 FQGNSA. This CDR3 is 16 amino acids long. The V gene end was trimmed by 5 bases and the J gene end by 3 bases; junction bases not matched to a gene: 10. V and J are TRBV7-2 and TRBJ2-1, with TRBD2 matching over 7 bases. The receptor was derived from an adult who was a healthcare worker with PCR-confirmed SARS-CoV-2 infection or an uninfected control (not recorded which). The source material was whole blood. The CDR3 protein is CASSRFAGVVYNEQFF. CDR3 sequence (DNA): TGTGCCAGCAGCCGTTTCGCGGGAGTGGTCTACAATGAGCAGTTCTTC.